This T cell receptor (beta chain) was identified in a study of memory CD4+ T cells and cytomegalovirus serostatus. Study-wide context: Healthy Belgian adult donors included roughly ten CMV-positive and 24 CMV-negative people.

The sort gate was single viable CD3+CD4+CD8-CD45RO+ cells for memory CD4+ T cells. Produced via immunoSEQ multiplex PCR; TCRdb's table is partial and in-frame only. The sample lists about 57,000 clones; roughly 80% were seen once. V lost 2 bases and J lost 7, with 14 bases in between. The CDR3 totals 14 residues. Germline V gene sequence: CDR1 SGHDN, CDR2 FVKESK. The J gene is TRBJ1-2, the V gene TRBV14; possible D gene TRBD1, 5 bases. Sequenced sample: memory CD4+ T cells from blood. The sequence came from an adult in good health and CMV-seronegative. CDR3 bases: TGTGCCAGCAGCCAACAAAGCTTAAGGGGTGGCTACACCTTC. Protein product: CASSQQSLRGGYTF. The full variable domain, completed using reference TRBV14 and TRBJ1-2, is EAGVTQFPSHSVIEKGQTVTLRCDPISGHDNLYWYRRVMGKEIKFLLHFVKESKQDESGMPNNRFLAERTGGTYSTLKVQPAELEDSGVYFCASSQQSLRGGYTFGSGTRLTVV.